The 16 T cell receptor beta chains listed next were all sequenced from one sample in a study of T cell repertoires in cytomegalovirus infection. What these receptors recognize is not known. TCRdb ran MiXCR on the reads and lists one entry per CDR3 protein. This sample has approximately 910,000 distinct CDR3 sequences; roughly 31% occur once, and the top ten carry more than 13%. The sample was cultured CD8+ T cells from PBMCs, taken from culture after CMV antigen stimulation. Receptor source: a human donor in good health (CMV status not recorded). Some clones in this sample may be carry-over from other donors' samples.

The chain joins TRBV27 to TRBJ1-5, with a possible D match to TRBD1 (5 bases). CDR3 length: 12 residues. Germline-derived CDR1 and CDR2 are MNHEY and SMNVEV (reference sequence). V dropped 5 bases and J dropped 9 bases, with 11 bases sitting between them. The CDR3 nucleotides read TGTGCCAGCAGTCAGGGTGGTTGGCCCCAGCATTTT. Translated: CASSQGGWPQHF.

This clonotype was picked up a small number of times. V is TRBV27 and J is TRBJ2-3, with 9 bases aligning to TRBD1. Germline CDR1 reads MNHEY; CDR2 reads SMNVEV (reference sequence). V lost 6 bases and J lost 5; bases outside the gene matches: 9. The CDR3 sequence is 15 residues long. As DNA, the CDR3 is TGTGCCAGCAGCGTCCGGGACAGGGCTGGAGATACGCAGTATTTT. Amino acid sequence: CASSVRDRAGDTQYF.

The chain uses TRBV12-3 or TRBV12-4 and TRBJ2-1; 7 positions match TRBD1. V was clipped by 8 bases and J by 7 bases; unmatched bases: 11. There are 14 residues in the CDR3. For the CDR3, the DNA is TGTGCCAGCTCCCCAGGGGGTATAGGAAATGAGCAGTTCTTC. Translating it yields CASSPGGIGNEQFF.

Points on this clonotype: The junction shows a germline mismatch at one end, possibly a read error. This rearrangement joins TRBV6-6 to TRBJ2-2; D is unresolved. CDR3 length: 14 amino acids. Germline CDR1 reads MNHNY; CDR2 reads SVGAGI (reference sequence). In nucleotides, the CDR3 is TGTGCCAACAGTTACTCGGCAGACGTCGGGGAGCTGTTTTTT. Translated: CANSYSADVGELFF.

This clonotype was seen more than once but under ten times. The rearrangement joins TRBV7-9 to TRBJ1-2; TRBD1 is a possible D gene (6 bases). Germline CDR1 is SEHNR and CDR2 is FQNEAQ (reference sequence). The V and J ends lost 5 bases and 5 bases respectively, with 15 bases between them. The length of the CDR3 is 14 residues. CDR3: CASSPQSQGYGYTF. Written as DNA, the CDR3 is TGTGCCAGCAGCCCTCAGAGCCAGGGGTATGGCTACACCTTC.

Remarks on this clonotype: The junction differs from germline at one of its ends, possibly a read error. The genes are TRBV7-2 and TRBJ2-1, with TRBD2 as a possible D gene (6 bases). Germline values: CDR1 SGHTA, CDR2 FQGNSA. CDR3 length: 17 residues. CDR3 DNA: TGTGCCAACAGCTTACGGGCGGGGACTCTCTCCTACAATGAGCAGTTCTTC. Translated: CANSLRAGTLSYNEQFF.

This clonotype was counted between two and nine times. The chain has TRBV4-3 and TRBJ2-5; D not certain. The V gene's germline CDR1 is LGHNA and CDR2 YSLEER. The CDR3 length is 14 residues. The germline V and J ends were trimmed by 0 bases and 5 bases, with 10 bases remaining between them. The CDR3 sequence: CASSQESHGETQYF. Written as DNA, the CDR3 is TGCGCCAGCAGCCAAGAGTCGCACGGGGAGACCCAGTACTTC.

This clonotype has just a few counts. The gene calls are TRBV2 and TRBJ2-1, with 8 nucleotides matching TRBD2. In germline, CDR1 is SNHLY, CDR2 FYNNEI. Germline trimming cut 5 bases from V and 8 bases from J; bases unmatched to any gene: 11. There are 15 residues in the CDR3. The CDR3 DNA sequence: TGTGCCAGCAGTCCCCCCGGGGGGGCGAGGTATGAGCAGTTCTTC. Translating it yields CASSPPGGARYEQFF.

The table lists this clonotype with many counts. This chain joins TRBV7-2 and TRBJ2-7; D tentatively fits TRBD1 or TRBD2 (5 bases each). Trimming stripped 1 base from V and 3 bases from J, with 10 bases between. There are 14 residues in the CDR3. The germline V gene encodes CDR1 SGHTA and CDR2 FQGNSA. The CDR3 region is CASSLEGRNYEQYF. CDR3 coding DNA: TGTGCCAGCAGCTTAGAGGGACGGAACTACGAGCAGTACTTC. The variable domain in full, completed from reference TRBV7-2 and TRBJ2-7, reads GAGVSQSPSNKVTEKGKDVELRCDPISGHTALYWYRQSLGQGLEFLIYFQGNSAPDKSGLPSDRFSAERTGGSVSTLTIQRTQQEDSAVYLCASSLEGRNYEQYFGPGTRLTVT.

This clonotype was counted many times. This rearrangement joins TRBV11-1 to TRBJ1-2; perhaps TRBD1 as D (6 bases). V lost 5 bases and J lost 3, with 16 bases in between. Germline CDR1 reads SGHAT; CDR2 reads FQDESV (reference sequence). This CDR3 comprises 15 residues. The CDR3 loop is CASSPGGLGDYGYTF. DNA for the CDR3: TGTGCCAGCAGCCCCGGGGGCCTCGGAGACTATGGCTACACCTTC.

The chain links TRBV28 to TRBJ2-7; D is uncertain. Trimming took 2 bases from V and 6 from J, leaving 23 bases between them. Germline CDR1 is MDHEN and CDR2 is SYDVKM. This CDR3 region has 17 residues. CDR3 bases: TGTGCCAGCAGTTTACGAACCCTTAGGGATACACCGATCGAGCAGTACGTC. Amino acid sequence: CASSLRTLRDTPIEQYV.

This chain uses TRBV7-6 with TRBJ1-2; no clear D gene. Germline-derived CDR1 and CDR2 are SGHVS and FNYEAQ. This CDR3 has 16 residues. V was trimmed by 0 bases and J by 0 bases, leaving 11 bases between them. CDR3 coding DNA: TGTGCCAGCAGCTTAGCGGCCGGCCGAGCTAACTATGGCTACACCTTC. Translation: CASSLAAGRANYGYTF.

The chain recombines TRBV3-1 with TRBJ2-1; D call uncertain. V lost 0 bases and J 1 base, leaving 13 bases between the germline ends. The germline V gene encodes CDR1 LGHDT and CDR2 YNNKEL (reference sequence). This CDR3 contains 17 residues. The CDR3 nucleotides read TGTGCCAGCAGCCAAGATCATCCCGTGGCGTCCTACAATGAGCAGTTCTTC. It translates to CASSQDHPVASYNEQFF.

Here the CDR3 DNA reads TGTGCCAGCAGCTTCAATACCTTCTACGAGCAGTACGTC. It translates to CASSFNTFYEQYV. The chain couples TRBV7-9 to TRBJ2-7; no reliable D call. The CDR3 spans 13 residues. The V and J ends lost 3 bases and 3 bases respectively, with 9 bases between them. CDR1 is SEHNR and CDR2 is FQNEAQ in the germline V gene (reference sequence).

Only a few counts were recorded for this clonotype. The J gene is TRBJ1-2, the V gene TRBV7-9, with 11 positions matching TRBD1. Per germline, CDR1 SEHNR and CDR2 FQNEAQ (reference sequence). The junction had 14 bases not matched to a gene; V was cut back by 5 bases and J by 9 bases. The CDR3 consists of 16 residues. The CDR3 nucleotides read TGTGCCAGCAGCATATCGCCGGGACAGGGGGGATTTAGCTACACCTTC. It encodes CASSISPGQGGFSYTF.

V usage is TRBV4-3 and J usage is TRBJ1-1, with D hard to call. CDR1 is LGHNA and CDR2 is YSLEER in the germline V gene. Trimming stripped 4 bases from V and 1 base from J, with 16 bases between. The length of the CDR3 is 16 residues. The CDR3 region is CASSPFYYAANTEAFF. In DNA form, the CDR3 reads TGCGCCAGCAGCCCATTCTATTATGCCGCGAACACTGAAGCTTTCTTT.